A selection of T cell receptor beta chains follows, all from one sample in a study of identical twins. TCRdb fed the 5' RACE reads into MiXCR, producing one record per CDR3 protein. The data show under 300,000 distinct CDR3 sequences, more than 9.5% seen once. This same sample was also taken into another study, of yellow fever vaccine responses in identical twins.

Sequenced input: memory (CD45RO+) T cells sorted from blood. The receptors stem from a woman aged 18-29 years in good health. CDR3s include the opening cysteine and the closing phenylalanine or tryptophan. D genes are given only for firm matches. Clone size is given for some rows only: seen once, a few or many times, or a class if the clone is expanded.

J	size	D	length	V	CDR3	DNA
TRBJ2-6	-	TRBD1	22	TRBV4-1	CASSQDVYFGTGPASGANVLTF	TGCGCCAGCAGCCAAGACGTGTATTTTGGGACAGGGCCCGCGTCTGGGGCCAACGTCCTGACTTTC
TRBJ2-1	-	-	16	TRBV7-2	CASSYRRTRRPNEQFF	TGTGCCAGCAGCTATCGGAGGACCCGGCGGCCCAATGAGCAGTTCTTC
TRBJ2-7	-	-	15	TRBV11-2	CASSLRWGGAYEQYF	TGTGCCAGCAGCTTAAGATGGGGCGGTGCCTACGAGCAGTACTTC
TRBJ2-5	-	TRBD1	17	TRBV7-2	CASSLGQGVKGIETQYF	TGTGCCAGCAGCTTAGGACAGGGGGTTAAGGGTATAGAGACCCAGTACTTC
TRBJ2-1	few	-	15	TRBV24-1	CATSDLAESYNEQFF	TGTGCCACCAGTGATTTAGCGGAGTCCTACAATGAGCAGTTCTTC
TRBJ2-7	-	-	12	TRBV25-1	CASSELAPEQYF	TGTGCCAGCAGTGAATTGGCCCCGGAGCAGTACTTC
TRBJ2-5	-	-	15	TRBV3-1	CASSQDLSSRETQYF	TGTGCCAGCAGCCAAGATTTGAGCAGCAGAGAGACCCAGTACTTC
TRBJ1-2	-	TRBD1	14	TRBV4-1	CARGPGTEHYGYTF	TGCGCCAGGGGCCCAGGGACAGAACACTATGGCTACACCTTC
TRBJ2-3	-	-	14	TRBV6-1	CAGSMGSPTDTQYF	TGTGCCGGGAGTATGGGGTCCCCCACAGATACGCAGTATTTT
TRBJ1-1	few	-	11	TRBV20-1	CSIWKNTEAFF	TGCAGCATCTGGAAGAACACTGAAGCTTTCTTT
TRBJ2-1	few	-	13	TRBV24-1	CATSDLTGAEQFF	TGTGCCACCAGTGATTTGACCGGGGCCGAACAGTTCTTC
TRBJ2-2	-	-	16	TRBV6-1	CASSTRGGSGTGELFF	TGTGCCAGCAGTACCAGAGGCGGTTCCGGCACCGGGGAGCTGTTTTTT
TRBJ2-7	many	-	13	TRBV6-1	CASVINLGYEQYF	TGTGCCAGCGTAATTAACCTTGGCTACGAGCAGTACTTC
TRBJ2-1	many	-	14	TRBV2	CASILDKLNNEQFF	TGTGCCAGCATCTTGGACAAGTTGAACAATGAGCAGTTCTTC
TRBJ2-1	-	TRBD2	16	TRBV7-9	CASSPSGTRAYGEQFF	TGTGCCAGCAGCCCCTCCGGGACTAGAGCGTATGGTGAGCAGTTCTTC
TRBJ2-7	-	-	16	TRBV11-2	CASSLDTRHLRGLQYF	TGTGCCAGCAGCTTAGATACGAGACACCTGAGGGGGTTGCAGTACTTC
TRBJ2-3	few	TRBD2	17	TRBV7-9	CASSETSGYGYTDTQYF	TGTGCCAGCAGCGAGACTAGCGGATACGGTTACACAGATACGCAGTATTTT
TRBJ2-5	-	-	15	TRBV7-9	CASSPPSAGAETQYF	TGTGCCAGCAGCCCCCCCTCGGCGGGGGCGGAGACCCAGTACTTC
TRBJ1-4	-	TRBD1	13	TRBV29-1	CSVSRGRNEKLFF	TGCAGCGTCAGCAGGGGGCGCAATGAAAAACTGTTTTTT
TRBJ2-4	-	TRBD1	16	TRBV6-2/TRBV6-3	CASPDHRDRGPDIQYF	TGTGCCAGCCCGGACCACCGGGACAGGGGACCGGACATTCAGTACTTC
TRBJ2-1	many	TRBD2	16	TRBV29-1	CSARTSGTPSYNEQFF	TGCAGCGCCCGGACTAGCGGGACCCCTTCCTACAATGAGCAGTTCTTC
TRBJ1-2	few	-	14	TRBV7-2	CASSSRTEISGYTF	TGTGCCAGCAGCTCCCGGACAGAGATATCTGGCTACACCTTC
TRBJ2-5	-	-	13	TRBV18	CASSPRKEETQYF	TGTGCCAGCTCACCACGAAAAGAAGAGACCCAGTACTTC
TRBJ2-5	once	-	16	TRBV5-1	CASSWLVGTLQETQYF	TGCGCCAGCAGCTGGCTCGTTGGGACGCTCCAAGAGACCCAGTACTTC
TRBJ2-5	few	-	12	TRBV20-1	CSARSAGETQYF	TGCAGTGCTAGGTCGGCAGGAGAGACCCAGTACTTC
TRBJ2-1	-	TRBD2	16	TRBV12-5	CASGLSGTSENNEQFF	TGTGCTAGTGGTTTGTCGGGGACTAGCGAAAACAATGAGCAGTTCTTC
TRBJ1-1	many	TRBD1	14	TRBV5-1	CASSSTGANTEAFF	TGCGCCAGCAGCTCTACAGGGGCGAACACTGAAGCTTTCTTT
TRBJ2-7	-	TRBD1	14	TRBV7-9	CASSRQGFSYEQYF	TGTGCCAGCAGCCGACAGGGGTTCTCCTACGAGCAGTACTTC
TRBJ1-1	few	-	14	TRBV5-6	CASSQFDMLAEAFF	TGTGCCAGCAGCCAATTCGACATGCTCGCTGAAGCTTTCTTT
TRBJ2-5	-	TRBD1	16	TRBV12-3/TRBV12-4	CASNPDGTGVFGTQYF	TGTGCCAGCAACCCCGACGGGACAGGGGTCTTCGGGACCCAGTACTTC
TRBJ1-1	many	TRBD1	15	TRBV4-3	CASSQAGTGNTEAFF	TGCGCCAGCAGCCAAGCCGGGACAGGGAATACTGAAGCTTTCTTT